This T cell receptor beta chain was recovered during a study of OX40 agonist ivuxolimab in advanced cancers. Turning to the overall study: Ivuxolimab, which targeted the costimulatory receptor OX40 (CD134), was an agonistic, fully human IgG2 monoclonal antibody. Of the approximately 50 dose-escalation patients, hepatocellular carcinoma was present in around 20, melanoma in approximately 15, renal cell carcinoma in 9 and head and neck cancer in 9. Intravenous ivuxolimab was administered to patients every 2 weeks at six dose levels: 0.01, 0.1, 0.3, 1.5, 3 and 10 mg/kg. The paper describes the monotherapy dose-escalation part (N of about 50 patients) of the phase I trial of ivuxolimab. Three dose-escalation patients achieved partial responses, one with hepatocellular carcinoma and two with cutaneous melanoma. A male proportion of roughly 80% and a mean age of approximately 60 years, ranging from roughly 23 to 85, were recorded for the dose-escalation cohort. Prior anti-PD-1, anti-PD-L1 or anti-CTLA-4 therapy was permitted, and 40% of dose-escalation patients had received checkpoint inhibitors. The purpose of peripheral TCRbeta sequencing was to test whether ivuxolimab changed TCR sequence diversity and led to clonal T-cell expansion.

The trial excluded patients who had a history of autoimmune disease or who were on systemic immunosuppression. Peripheral blood for TCR sequencing was drawn from every dose cohort at baseline, at cycle 4 day 1 and at cycle 7 day 1. Samples were obtained from an open-label, multicenter, first-in-human phase I dose-escalation trial of ivuxolimab. Adults with locally advanced or metastatic melanoma, renal cell, hepatocellular, or head and neck squamous cell carcinoma were enrolled in the trial. Before TCR sequencing, CD4+ T cells and CD8+ T cells were sorted from peripheral blood as separate populations. For sequencing of the TCRbeta CDR3 region, genomic DNA was extracted from the sorted cells. TCRbeta CDR3 regions were sequenced using the immunoSEQ Assay. TCRdb mirrors the immuneACCESS table, restricted to in-frame sequences. Some clones are absent from its copies; in checked studies, under half trace to an unresolved V gene, and the reason for the others is unknown. A total of fewer than 85,000 clones appear in this sample, approximately 78% of them only once. The top ten clonotypes cover about 7% of the sample.

The investigation overall reported the following: After ivuxolimab, more expanded clones were found on average in CD8+ T cells than in CD4+ T cells. Partial responders in the 0.1-3.0 mg/kg groups had among the lowest normalized peripheral clonal expansion, especially among CD8+ T cells. Which antigens the clonally expanded peripheral T cells were specific for was not determined. Low levels of normalized T-cell clonal expansion were also shown by some nonresponding patients. At doses from 0.1 to 3.0 mg/kg, clonal expansion was seen in both CD4+ and CD8+ blood T cells between baseline and week 6.

This clone was observed a handful of times. Its antigen has not been determined. Base qualities are missing; no much larger clone stands one base away. This material consisted of CD4+ or CD8+ T cells sorted from blood, taken in a trial of the OX40 agonist ivuxolimab. The TCR sequence derives from an adult with an advanced solid tumor such as melanoma, head and neck, liver or kidney cancer.

The DNA is as follows: TGTGCCAGCAGCCAAGGGACCGGGACTCGCACAGATACGCAGTATTTT. It translates as CASSQGTGTRTDTQYF. The chain couples TRBV4-2 to TRBJ2-3; the D gene is perhaps TRBD2, on 6 matching bases. From the cysteine up to the phenylalanine, the CDR3 has a length of 16 residues. Only CDR3 DNA is held: 48 bases, read in frame from base 1. V loses 1 base of germline sequence and J loses 1 base, and the interval between the two ends is 12 bases. CDR1 and CDR2 are read off the germline V gene as LGHNA and YNFKEQ.